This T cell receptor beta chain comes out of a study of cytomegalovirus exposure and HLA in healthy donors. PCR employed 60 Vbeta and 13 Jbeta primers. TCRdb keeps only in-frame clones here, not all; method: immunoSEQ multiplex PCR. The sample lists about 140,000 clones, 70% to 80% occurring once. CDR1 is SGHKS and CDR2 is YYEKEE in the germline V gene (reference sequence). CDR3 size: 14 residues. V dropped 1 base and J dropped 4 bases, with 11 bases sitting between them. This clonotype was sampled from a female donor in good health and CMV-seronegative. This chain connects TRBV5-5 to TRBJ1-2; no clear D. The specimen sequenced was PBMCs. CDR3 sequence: CASSLWLAAYGYTF. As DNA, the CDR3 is TGTGCCAGCAGCTTGTGGCTAGCCGCCTATGGCTACACCTTC.